These 32 T cell receptor beta chains originate from one sample sequenced in a study of T cells in Graves' hyperthyroidism and ophthalmopathy. The source material, RNA transcripts, was used to amplify TCR beta CDR3 regions. The primer set for the first-round RT-PCR of the TCR CDR3 was HTBI. One entry per CDR3 protein, called by TCRdb with MiXCR from the multiplex PCR reads. The sample shows approximately 560,000 distinct CDR3 sequences, less than 20% of them seen only once. The source material was blood. Source of these receptors: a woman in her twenties or thirties with Graves' hyperthyroidism.

As concerns this clonotype: Being one base from a much bigger clone, this may be a read error. The chain combines TRBV20-1 with TRBJ2-3, with 15 bases aligning to TRBD2. The CDR3 spans 18 residues. Trimming removed 4 bases from V and 0 bases from J; junction bases left unmatched: 8. The germline V gene encodes CDR1 DFQATT and CDR2 SNEGSKA (reference sequence). The CDR3 DNA follows: TGCAGTGCTAAATCGGGACTAGCGGGAGGCACAAGCACAGATACGCAGTATTTT. It specifies CSAKSGLAGGTSTDTQYF.

This clonotype occurred once. This sequence joins TRBV18 and TRBJ1-6, with 7 bases lining up with TRBD1. The CDR3 sequence is 13 residues long. V was pared by 11 bases and J by 7 bases, with 8 bases of the junction left unmatched. CDR1 KGHSH and CDR2 LQKENI come from the germline V gene. CDR3 sequence: CAGRQGRNSPLHF. CDR3 in DNA: TGTGCCGGCAGACAGGGTCGCAATTCACCCCTCCACTTT.

This rearrangement joins TRBV19 to TRBJ2-3; D possibly corresponds to TRBD2 (6 bases). The germline V gene encodes CDR1 LNHDA and CDR2 SQIVND (reference sequence). Trimming shortened V by 7 bases and J by 1 base, and 9 bases separated the two germline ends. This CDR3 spans 13 amino acids. The CDR3 here is CASTASGTDTQYF. CDR3 DNA: TGTGCCAGTACGGCTAGCGGCACAGATACGCAGTATTTT.

This clonotype was observed at least ten times. The rearrangement joins TRBV27 to TRBJ2-5, with D possibly TRBD1 on 6 matching bases. V dropped 4 bases and J dropped 5 bases, with 20 bases sitting between them. CDR1 and CDR2 (germline): MNHEY, SMNVEV (reference sequence). This CDR3 has 16 amino acids. In nucleotides, the CDR3 is TGTGCCAGCAGTTCCGTGCGACAGGTTATGGTGGAGACCCAGTACTTC. Its translation: CASSSVRQVMVETQYF.

V gene TRBV7-9 combines with J gene TRBJ2-1, with 10 bases fitting TRBD2. CDR1 and CDR2 from the germline V gene are SEHNR and FQNEAQ (reference sequence). The CDR3 sequence is 14 residues long. V was clipped by 4 bases and J by 12 bases; unmatched bases: 9. This CDR3 is CASSWTSGAWGQFF. Written as DNA, the CDR3 is TGTGCCAGCAGCTGGACTAGCGGTGCTTGGGGGCAGTTCTTC.

This clonotype came up many times. The CDR3 DNA follows: TGTGCCAGCTCACGTGAGGTGAACACTGAAGCTTTCTTT. This gives the protein CASSREVNTEAFF. This chain links TRBV18 with TRBJ1-1, with D unclear. This CDR3 is 13 amino acids long. Germline loops: CDR1 KGHSH, CDR2 LQKENI. V lost 4 bases to trimming and J lost 0 bases, with 6 bases between them.

This clonotype was counted ten times or more. The chain recombines TRBV20-1 with TRBJ1-1; the D is unclear. V was pared by 3 bases and J by 4 bases, with 3 bases between. The CDR3 totals 10 residues. Germline loops: CDR1 DFQATT, CDR2 SNEGSKA (reference sequence). CDR3 nucleotide sequence: TGCAGTGCTAGTGTCACTGAAGCTTTCTTT. This sequence encodes CSASVTEAFF.

This clonotype was observed once. The junction does not match germline at one end; this may be a read error. The rearrangement links TRBV5-1 to TRBJ1-3, with D perhaps TRBD1 (5 bases). Germline V gene sequence: CDR1 SGHRS, CDR2 YFSETQ. This CDR3 has 15 amino acids. The CDR3 bases are TGTGCCAGCAGCTTGGAAGCCGGGACGGGAAACACCATATATTTT. Translating it yields CASSLEAGTGNTIYF.

This rearrangement joins TRBV5-1 to TRBJ2-7; D might be TRBD2 (5 bases). Germline CDR1 SGHRS, CDR2 YFSETQ. The CDR3 runs to 15 residues. V was trimmed by 2 bases and J by 3 bases, leaving 15 bases between them. The CDR3 DNA is TGCGCCAGCAGCTTTAGAGCGGATCTTATCTACGAGCAGTACTTC. Protein product: CASSFRADLIYEQYF. Complete variable domain (other parts from reference TRBV5-1 and TRBJ2-7): KAGVTQTPRYLIKTRGQQVTLSCSPISGHRSVSWYQQTPGQGLQFLFEYFSETQRNKGNFPGRFSGRQFSNSRSEMNVSTLELGDSALYLCASSFRADLIYEQYFGPGTRLTVT.

Ten or more counts support this clonotype. The V call is TRBV27, the J call TRBJ2-5; D may correspond to TRBD1 or TRBD2 (5 bases each). Germline values: CDR1 MNHEY, CDR2 SMNVEV (reference sequence). The CDR3 totals 15 residues. The V end was cut by 3 bases, the J end by 5 bases, with 16 bases between. The CDR3 protein is CASSFTGLRIETQYF. The CDR3, as DNA: TGTGCCAGCAGTTTCACGGGGCTAAGGATTGAGACCCAGTACTTC.

This clonotype came up many times. The chain employs TRBV20-1 and TRBJ2-7; tentative D call: TRBD1 (7 bases). Between the trimmed V and J ends, which lost 5 bases and 4 bases, there was a span of 18 bases. The CDR3 is 14 amino acids. The V gene's germline CDR1 is DFQATT and CDR2 SNEGSKA (reference sequence). CDR3 nucleotides: TGCAGTGCTCGGCCGGGGGACAGACTTTACGAGCAGTACTTC. Its protein is CSARPGDRLYEQYF.

This clonotype was recorded many times. The chain combines TRBV6-1 with TRBJ1-4; TRBD1 matches at 12 bases. CDR3 length equals 19 residues. The germline V gene has CDR1 MNHNS and CDR2 SASEGT. The V gene end was trimmed by 4 bases and the J gene end by 5 bases; junction bases not matched to a gene: 14. Here the CDR3 reads CASSGTGTGGVSFNEKLFF. CDR3 coding DNA: TGTGCCAGCAGTGGAACCGGGACAGGGGGCGTTTCGTTCAATGAAAAACTGTTTTTT.

There are many counts of this clonotype. The V gene is TRBV7-9, the J gene TRBJ2-7, with 7 bases lining up with TRBD1. CDR1 is SEHNR, CDR2 FQNEAQ, per germline (reference sequence). The CDR3 sequence is 12 residues long. J lost 12 bases, V lost 0 bases, and 5 bases had no gene match. CDR3 in DNA: TGTGCCAGCAGCTTAGCCTTGGGGACAGCGTACTTC. It specifies CASSLALGTAYF.

The V gene is TRBV4-1, the J gene TRBJ2-7; 7 bases fit TRBD2. Trimming at V came to 0 bases and at J to 0 bases, leaving 11 bases not matched to a gene. The CDR3 has 18 residues. CDR1 is MGHRA and CDR2 is YSYEKL in the germline V gene. The CDR3 nucleotides are TGCGCCAGCAGCCAAGATCAAGTTGGGACTAAGAGCTCCTACGAGCAGTACTTC. The encoded protein is CASSQDQVGTKSSYEQYF.

This clonotype was seen many times. The chain combines TRBV20-1 with TRBJ2-1; 8 bases fit TRBD2. Germline V gene sequence: CDR1 DFQATT, CDR2 SNEGSKA (reference sequence). V gave up 0 bases and J gave up 3 bases; unmatched junction bases: 7. CDR3 length: 16 residues. This CDR3 reads CSARDQAGAHYNEQFF. The CDR3 coding sequence is TGCAGTGCTAGAGATCAAGCGGGAGCGCACTACAATGAGCAGTTCTTC.

Only a few counts were recorded for this clonotype. The J gene is TRBJ1-5, the V gene TRBV28; a weak D match, TRBD1 (5 bases). The germline V and J ends were trimmed by 4 bases and 0 bases, with 13 bases remaining between them. From germline, CDR1 is MDHEN and CDR2 SYDVKM. This CDR3 contains 16 residues. This CDR3 is CASSSAGGLSNQPQHF. The CDR3, as DNA: TGTGCCAGCAGTTCCGCGGGGGGTCTTAGCAATCAGCCCCAGCATTTT.

The chain is built from TRBV30 and TRBJ2-5, with 12 bases lining up with TRBD1. This CDR3 spans 14 amino acids. V lost 5 bases, J lost 5 bases, and 6 bases stayed unmatched. Germline lookup yields CDR1 GTSNPN and CDR2 SVGIG (reference sequence). CDR3 sequence: CAWRTGQGAETQYF. DNA of the CDR3: TGTGCCTGGCGTACGGGACAGGGGGCCGAGACCCAGTACTTC. Together with reference TRBV30 and TRBJ2-5, the CDR3 gives the full variable domain: SQTIHQWPATLVQPVGSPLSLECTVEGTSNPNLYWYRQAAGRGLQLLFYSVGIGQISSEVPQNLSASRPQDRQFILSSKKLLLSDSGFYLCAWRTGQGAETQYFGPGTRLLVL.

In this sample, this clonotype turned up a few times. The chain couples TRBV27 to TRBJ2-7, with 9 nucleotides matching TRBD2. The ends lost 6 bases at V and 2 bases at J; junction bases unmatched: 2. This CDR3 contains 13 residues. Germline-derived CDR1 and CDR2 are MNHEY and SMNVEV (reference sequence). CDR3 protein: CASRAGGPYEQYF. CDR3 in DNA: TGTGCCAGCAGAGCGGGAGGACCCTACGAGCAGTACTTC.

The table lists this clonotype with a few counts. This chain connects TRBV7-9 to TRBJ2-5; 9 bases map to TRBD1. The trim removed 3 bases at V and 4 bases at J, leaving 9 bases unmatched. The CDR3 runs to 16 residues. CDR1 is SEHNR, CDR2 FQNEAQ, per germline (reference sequence). As DNA, the CDR3 is TGTGCCAGCAGCTTCCCAACAGGGGGCTCAGGAGAGACCCAGTACTTC. It yields the protein CASSFPTGGSGETQYF.

To note about this clonotype: One end of the junction is discordant with germline, which a read error may explain. The CDR3 here is CSARDRGYNEQFF. CDR3 sequence (DNA): TGCAGTGCAAGAGACAGGGGGTACAATGAGCAGTTCTTC. J is TRBJ2-1 and V is TRBV20-1; 9 bases agree with TRBD1. This CDR3 has 13 residues. Germline assignment: CDR1 DFQATT and CDR2 SNEGSKA (reference sequence).

The J gene is TRBJ1-3, the V gene TRBV7-3, with D uncertain. Per the germline V gene, CDR1 is SGHTA and CDR2 is FQGTGA. The CDR3 is made up of 10 amino acids. Trimming shortened V by 9 bases and J by 8 bases, and 8 bases separated the two germline ends. The CDR3 reads CASLLHTIYF. CDR3 coding DNA: TGTGCCAGTCTACTGCACACCATATATTTT.

A note on this clonotype: One base away lies a much larger clone, so this may be a sequencing read error. The V and J genes are TRBV12-3 or TRBV12-4 and TRBJ1-1, with D possibly matching TRBD1 (5 bases). The CDR3 extends over 11 amino acids. The CDR3 sequence: CVSSGTTEAFF. The CDR3 nucleotides read TGTGTCAGCAGTGGGACCACTGAAGCTTTCTTT.

There are many counts of this clonotype. The V call is TRBV5-6, the J call TRBJ2-7, with TRBD1 matching over 11 bases. CDR1 and CDR2 (germline): SGHDT, YYEEEE. This CDR3 spans 16 amino acids. V shed 4 bases, J shed 1 base, and the junction held 7 bases outside the gene matches. CDR3 coding DNA: TGTGCCAGCAGCCCCCCCGGACAGGGGGCATCCTACGAGCAGTACTTC. It codes for CASSPPGQGASYEQYF.

The V gene is TRBV10-3, the J gene TRBJ2-3, with 9 bases that match TRBD2. Germline V gene lookup returns CDR1 ENHRY and CDR2 SYGVKD. This CDR3 has 18 amino acids. V gave up 4 bases and J gave up 2 bases; unmatched junction bases: 13. The CDR3 region is CAISGVAGDLHSTDTQYF. CDR3 DNA: TGTGCCATCAGTGGGGTAGCGGGAGACCTCCATTCCACAGATACGCAGTATTTT.

This clonotype turned up a few times. The gene calls are TRBV20-1 and TRBJ2-1, with D hard to call. CDR1 DFQATT and CDR2 SNEGSKA come from the germline V gene (reference sequence). The CDR3 contains 12 residues. Here the CDR3 reads CSCGESYNEQFF. The CDR3 DNA sequence: TGCAGCTGCGGCGAGTCCTACAATGAGCAGTTCTTC.

This clonotype was seen ten or more times. The chain is built from TRBV6-1 and TRBJ2-7; perhaps D is TRBD1 or TRBD2 (5 bases each). V lost 2 bases and J 2 bases, leaving 13 bases between the germline ends. The CDR3 has 15 residues. Germline-derived CDR1 and CDR2 are MNHNS and SASEGT. CDR3 region: CASSEFAGTTYEQYF. For the CDR3, the DNA is TGTGCCAGCAGTGAATTTGCCGGGACCACCTACGAGCAGTACTTC.

This clonotype came up many times. The gene calls are TRBV4-1 and TRBJ2-2, with 7 bases aligning to TRBD2. J gave up 3 bases and V 2 bases, and 9 bases lay outside the gene matches. The CDR3 is made up of 17 amino acids. Germline V gene data show CDR1 as MGHRA and CDR2 as YSYEKL. CDR3 nucleotides: TGCGCCAGCAGCCAACCGCCCGGGGGAGGGGACACCGGGGAGCTGTTTTTT. Encoded protein: CASSQPPGGGDTGELFF.

This clonotype was counted only a few times. V and J are TRBV4-1 and TRBJ2-3, with D perhaps being TRBD1 or TRBD2 (6 bases each). Germline CDR1 reads MGHRA; CDR2 reads YSYEKL. This CDR3 is built from 18 residues. Trimming removed 6 bases from V and 1 base from J, with 23 bases in between. The CDR3 reads CASSYRQVQRRGTDTQYF. Written as DNA, the CDR3 is TGCGCCAGCAGTTATAGACAGGTGCAGAGGAGGGGCACAGATACGCAGTATTTT.

This clonotype was counted at least ten times. The chain couples TRBV5-1 to TRBJ1-5; no definite D call. The V end lost 3 bases, the J end lost 4 bases, and 8 bases lay between the germline ends. The length of the CDR3 is 13 residues. Germline-derived CDR1 and CDR2 are SGHRS and YFSETQ. This chain's CDR3 is CASSSGENQPQHF. The CDR3 DNA reads as TGCGCCAGCAGCTCGGGCGAAAATCAGCCCCAGCATTTT.

This chain joins TRBV20-1 and TRBJ2-5; 9 bases are a match to TRBD2. The J segment lost 9 bases and the V segment lost 3 bases, leaving 20 bases of the junction unmatched. The CDR3 contains 17 residues. Germline V lookup: CDR1 DFQATT, CDR2 SNEGSKA (reference sequence). For the CDR3, the DNA is TGCAGTGCTAGTAATCGGTTGGGGCTAGCGGGAACGGAGGCCCAGTACTTC. This translates into CSASNRLGLAGTEAQYF.

The J gene is TRBJ2-7, the V gene TRBV5-1; D call uncertain. Per germline, CDR1 SGHRS and CDR2 YFSETQ. With 0 bases removed from V and 2 bases from J, the gap between germline ends came to 12 bases. The CDR3 spans 15 residues. The CDR3 DNA is TGCGCCAGCAGCTTGGGCGGCCTCTTAACCTACGAGCAGTACTTC. Translated, it gives CASSLGGLLTYEQYF. Full variable domain (outside the CDR3, taken from reference TRBV5-1 and TRBJ2-7): KAGVTQTPRYLIKTRGQQVTLSCSPISGHRSVSWYQQTPGQGLQFLFEYFSETQRNKGNFPGRFSGRQFSNSRSEMNVSTLELGDSALYLCASSLGGLLTYEQYFGPGTRLTVT.

This clonotype was picked up many times. The rearrangement joins TRBV9 to TRBJ2-5; 9 bases align to TRBD2. The CDR3 totals 16 residues. V lost 0 bases, J lost 4 bases, and 7 bases stayed unmatched. The germline CDR1 and CDR2 sequences are SGDLS and YYNGEE. This CDR3 reads CASSVGGGRAGETQYF. For the CDR3, the DNA is TGTGCCAGCAGCGTAGGTGGCGGGAGGGCAGGAGAGACCCAGTACTTC.